This T cell receptor (beta chain) was observed in a study of T cell responses to AZD1222 COVID-19 vaccine. The protocol was immunoSEQ multiplex PCR, while the TCRdb copy is restricted to in-frame clones and leaves out a portion. The sample lists more than 85,000 clones; 80% to 90% were seen once. Study-wide results and caveats: Receipt of two AZD1222 doses was followed by a rise in Spike-specific TCR breadth and depth. Spike was spanned by vaccine-associated CD4 TCRs, with dominance at 160-218 and 743-854.

A note on this clone: Its antigen is as yet unknown.

This sequence was found in an adult in good health. The sequenced sample was peripheral blood, obtained on day 0 of AZD1222 vaccination.

The CDR3 sequence: CAISDQSGVHTEAFF. In nucleotides, the CDR3 is TGTGCCATCAGTGATCAATCTGGGGTCCACACTGAAGCTTTCTTT. This sequence joins TRBV10-3 and TRBJ1-1; D unresolved. The CDR3 consists of 15 residues. Per the germline V gene, CDR1 is ENHRY and CDR2 is SYGVKD. The V end was cut by 3 bases, the J end by 3 bases, with 14 bases between.